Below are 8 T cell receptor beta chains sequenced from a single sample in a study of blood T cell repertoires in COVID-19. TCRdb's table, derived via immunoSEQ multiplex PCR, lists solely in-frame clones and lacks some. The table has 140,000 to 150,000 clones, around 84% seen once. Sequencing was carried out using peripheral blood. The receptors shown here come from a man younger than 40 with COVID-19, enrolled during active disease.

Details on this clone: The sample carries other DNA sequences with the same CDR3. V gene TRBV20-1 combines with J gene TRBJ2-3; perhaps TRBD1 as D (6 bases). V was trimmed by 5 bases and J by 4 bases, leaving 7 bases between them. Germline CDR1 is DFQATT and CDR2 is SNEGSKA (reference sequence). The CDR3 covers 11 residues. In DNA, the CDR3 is TGCAGTGCTCACAGGGCAGATACGCAGTATTTT. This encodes CSAHRADTQYF.

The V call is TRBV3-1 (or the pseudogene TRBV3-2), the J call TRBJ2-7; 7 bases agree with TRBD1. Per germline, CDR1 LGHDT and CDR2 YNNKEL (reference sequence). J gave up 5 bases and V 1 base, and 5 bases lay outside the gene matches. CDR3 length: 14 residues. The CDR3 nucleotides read TGTGCCAGCAGCCAAGGACAGGGATATCACGAGCAGTACTTC. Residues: CASSQGQGYHEQYF.

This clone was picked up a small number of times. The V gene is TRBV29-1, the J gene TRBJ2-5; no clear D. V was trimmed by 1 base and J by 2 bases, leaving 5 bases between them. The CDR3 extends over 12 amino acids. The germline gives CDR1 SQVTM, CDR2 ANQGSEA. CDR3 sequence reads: CSVEGVQETQYF. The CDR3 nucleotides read TGCAGCGTTGAAGGCGTACAAGAGACCCAGTACTTC.

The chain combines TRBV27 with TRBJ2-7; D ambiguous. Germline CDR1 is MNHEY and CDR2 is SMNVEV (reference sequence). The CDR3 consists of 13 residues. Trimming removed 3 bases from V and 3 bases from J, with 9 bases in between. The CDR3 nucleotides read TGTGCCAGCAGTTTGACAATGTACTACGAGCAGTACTTC. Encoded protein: CASSLTMYYEQYF.

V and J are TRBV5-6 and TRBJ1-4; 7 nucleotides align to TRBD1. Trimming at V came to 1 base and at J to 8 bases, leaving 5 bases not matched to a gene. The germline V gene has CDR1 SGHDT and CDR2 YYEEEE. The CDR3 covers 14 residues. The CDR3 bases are TGTGCCAGCAGCTTGACAGGGGATAGGGAAAAACTGTTTTTT. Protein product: CASSLTGDREKLFF.

The CDR3 nucleotides are TGTGCCAGCAGCTTGGTACTAGCGGGAGGATACACCGGGGAGCTGTTTTTT. Encoded protein: CASSLVLAGGYTGELFF. V is TRBV5-4 and J is TRBJ2-2; 12 bases map to TRBD2. Germline V gene sequence: CDR1 SGHNT, CDR2 YYREEE (reference sequence). V lost 0 bases to trimming and J lost 3 bases; unmatched junction nucleotides: 3. The CDR3 runs to 17 residues.

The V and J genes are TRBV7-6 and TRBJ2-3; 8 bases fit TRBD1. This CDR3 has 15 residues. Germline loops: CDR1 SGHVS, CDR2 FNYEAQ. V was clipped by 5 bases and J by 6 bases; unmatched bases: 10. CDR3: CASSITIQGADTQYF. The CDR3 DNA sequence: TGTGCCAGCAGCATCACAATCCAGGGGGCGGATACGCAGTATTTT.

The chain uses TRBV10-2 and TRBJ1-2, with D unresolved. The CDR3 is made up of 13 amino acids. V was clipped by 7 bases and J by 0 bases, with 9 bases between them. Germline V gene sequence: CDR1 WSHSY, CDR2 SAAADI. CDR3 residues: CASTQNSNYGYTF. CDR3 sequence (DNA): TGCGCCAGCACTCAGAATTCTAACTATGGCTACACCTTC.